A single sample is the source of the 2 T cell receptor beta chains below, sequenced in a study of T cell responses to AZD1222 COVID-19 vaccine. Assay used: immunoSEQ multiplex PCR; TCRdb lists only in-frame clones, some missing. This sample yields approximately 110,000 clones, of which around 86% are seen a single time; 1.2% belongs to the top ten. Sequenced here: peripheral blood, sampled on day 0 of AZD1222 vaccination. Receptors were obtained from an adult in good health.

V usage is TRBV7-9 and J usage is TRBJ1-4, with D possibly being TRBD1 (5 bases). The CDR3 consists of 13 residues. With 8 bases removed from V and 8 bases from J, the gap between germline ends came to 15 bases. Germline V gene data show CDR1 as SEHNR and CDR2 as FQNEAQ (reference sequence). The DNA of the CDR3 is TGTGCCAGCGGCACTGGGGCACGGGAAAAACTGTTTTTT. Its protein product is CASGTGAREKLFF.

This sequence joins TRBV6-5 and TRBJ1-2; TRBD1 matches at 11 bases. The CDR3 covers 14 residues. CDR1 and CDR2 (germline): MNHEY, SVGAGI. Trimming at V came to 6 bases and at J to 7 bases, leaving 7 bases not matched to a gene. The chain's CDR3 is CASRVSDRGRGYTF. The CDR3 bases are TGTGCCAGCAGGGTTTCGGACAGGGGGCGTGGCTACACCTTC.